These 30 T cell receptor beta chains originate from one sample sequenced in a study of blood T cell repertoires in COVID-19. Assay: immunoSEQ multiplex PCR; the TCRdb copy retains only in-frame clones and omits some. The data show roughly 190,000 clones, 84% seen once. The sample comprised peripheral blood. The receptors stem from a woman aged 70-85 years with COVID-19, enrolled during active disease.

This clone has a handful of counts. J is TRBJ2-7 and V is TRBV30, with 10 bases aligning to TRBD2. The germline V gene has CDR1 GTSNPN and CDR2 SVGIG (reference sequence). V shed 0 bases, J shed 2 bases, and the junction held 7 bases outside the gene matches. The CDR3 length is 16 residues. In nucleotides, the CDR3 is TGTGCCTGGAGTGTAGTACTAGCGGGACTAGCCTACGAGCAGTACTTC. This codes for CAWSVVLAGLAYEQYF.

This rearrangement joins TRBV2 to TRBJ2-5; D might be TRBD2 (5 bases). This CDR3 contains 14 residues. Germline V gives CDR1 SNHLY, CDR2 FYNNEI. Trimming stripped 0 bases from V and 7 bases from J, with 12 bases between. CDR3 DNA: TGTGCCAGCAGTGAAGCGCGAGGGATGACGACCCAGTACTTC. This encodes CASSEARGMTTQYF.

The chain combines TRBV30 with TRBJ2-2, with a weak D call TRBD1 (6 bases). Between the trimmed V and J ends, which lost 4 bases and 4 bases, there was a span of 10 bases. CDR1 and CDR2 (germline): GTSNPN, SVGIG (reference sequence). The CDR3 totals 13 residues. The CDR3 loop is CAWTYRATGELFF. CDR3 sequence (DNA): TGTGCCTGGACGTACAGGGCCACCGGGGAGCTGTTTTTT.

The chain is built from TRBV12-3 or TRBV12-4 and TRBJ2-7; 7 bases are a match to TRBD2. The CDR3 is 13 amino acids. The V and J ends lost 5 bases and 4 bases, in that order; junction bases with no gene match: 5. The CDR3 nucleotides read TGTGCCAGCAGTCAGACTAGCACGTACGAGCAGTACTTC. Translating it yields CASSQTSTYEQYF.

The rearrangement uses TRBV29-1 and TRBJ2-7; D perhaps matches TRBD1 (6 bases). Germline-derived CDR1 and CDR2 are SQVTM and ANQGSEA. The CDR3 spans 12 residues. The ends were cut back, 3 bases at V and 3 bases at J, with 9 bases in the middle. CDR3 residues: CSVDRGNYEQYF. Written as DNA, the CDR3 is TGCAGCGTTGACAGGGGTAACTACGAGCAGTACTTC.

This rearrangement joins TRBV3-1 (or the pseudogene TRBV3-2) to TRBJ1-4, with TRBD1 matching 10 bases. Germline V gives CDR1 LGHDT, CDR2 YNNKEL (reference sequence). J was trimmed by 5 bases and V by 5 bases; bases with no gene match: 2. CDR3 length equals 14 residues. CDR3 sequence: CASSLTGGNEKLFF. CDR3 sequence (DNA): TGTGCCAGCAGCTTGACAGGGGGCAATGAAAAACTGTTTTTT.

Regarding this clone: Other DNA sequences in this sample translate to the same CDR3. The DNA of the CDR3 is TGTGCCAGCAGCCAAGCGGGCAATCAGCCCCAGCATTTT. Its translation: CASSQAGNQPQHF. J is TRBJ1-5 and V is TRBV3-1 (or the pseudogene TRBV3-2); D is undetermined. CDR1 is LGHDT and CDR2 is YNNKEL in the germline V gene (reference sequence). CDR3 length: 13 amino acids. Trimming stripped 1 base from V and 2 bases from J, with 3 bases between.

The V call is TRBV19, the J call TRBJ1-1, with D possibly TRBD1 on 5 matching bases. V dropped 6 bases and J dropped 1 base, with 18 bases sitting between them. Germline V gene lookup returns CDR1 LNHDA and CDR2 SQIVND (reference sequence). This CDR3 spans 16 amino acids. The CDR3 reads CASSPILGQGNTEAFF. The CDR3 region has the DNA TGTGCCAGTAGCCCGATATTAGGGCAGGGGAACACTGAAGCTTTCTTT. The entire variable domain, with the rest obtained from reference TRBV19 and TRBJ1-1, is as follows: DGGITQSPKYLFRKEGQNVTLSCEQNLNHDAMYWYRQDPGQGLRLIYYSQIVNDFQKGDIAEGYSVSREKKESFPLTVTSAQKNPTAFYLCASSPILGQGNTEAFFGQGTRLTVV.

In this sample, this clone turned up a few times. This chain links TRBV2 with TRBJ1-6; TRBD1 is a possible D gene (5 bases). The CDR3 runs to 14 residues. The ends were cut back, 3 bases at V and 10 bases at J, with 13 bases in the middle. Germline lookup yields CDR1 SNHLY and CDR2 FYNNEI. CDR3 region: CASSEAGMRSPLHF. The CDR3 DNA reads TGTGCCAGCAGTGAGGCAGGGATGAGATCACCCCTCCACTTT.

The chain joins TRBV27 to TRBJ2-3, with 9 bases aligning to TRBD2. Trimming at V came to 0 bases and at J to 3 bases, leaving 13 bases not matched to a gene. Germline CDR1 reads MNHEY; CDR2 reads SMNVEV (reference sequence). The CDR3 runs to 19 residues. In nucleotides, the CDR3 is TGTGCCAGCAGTTTATCCCCCCCCTTAGCGGGAGTTAGGACAGATACGCAGTATTTT. Its translation is CASSLSPPLAGVRTDTQYF.

This sequence joins TRBV18 and TRBJ1-5; D perhaps matches TRBD1 (6 bases). This CDR3 has 14 amino acids. V lost 1 base and J 7 bases, leaving 11 bases between the germline ends. Germline CDR1 KGHSH, CDR2 LQKENI. CDR3 protein: CASSPQGEKQPQHF. The CDR3 DNA follows: TGTGCCAGCTCACCACAGGGGGAGAAACAGCCCCAGCATTTT. Based on the CDR3 plus reference TRBV18 and TRBJ1-5, the full variable domain is NAGVMQNPRHLVRRRGQEARLRCSPMKGHSHVYWYRQLPEEGLKFMVYLQKENIIDESGMPKERFSAEFPKEGPSILRIQQVVRGDSAAYFCASSPQGEKQPQHFGDGTRLSIL.

This sequence joins TRBV5-4 and TRBJ2-5, with D perhaps matching TRBD1 (7 bases). Germline loops: CDR1 SGHNT, CDR2 YYREEE (reference sequence). Trimming took 4 bases from V and 4 from J, leaving 11 bases between them. CDR3 size: 13 residues. The CDR3: CASSQGGGETQYF. CDR3 nucleotides: TGTGCCAGCAGCCAGGGGGGAGGAGAGACCCAGTACTTC.

The CDR3 protein is CATSRGGGDTDTQYF. CDR3 sequence (DNA): TGTGCCACCAGCAGGGGAGGCGGTGATACAGATACGCAGTATTTT. The chain joins TRBV15 to TRBJ2-3, with a possible D match to TRBD2 (6 bases). With 3 bases removed from V and 3 bases from J, the gap between germline ends came to 13 bases. The CDR3 is made up of 15 amino acids. Germline V CDR1 and CDR2: LNHNV, YYDKDF (reference sequence). Looking up the rest from reference TRBV15 and TRBJ2-3 gives the full variable domain: DAMVIQNPRYQVTQFGKPVTLSCSQTLNHNVMYWYQQKSSQAPKLLFHYYDKDFNNEADTPDNFQSRRPNTSFCFLDIRSPGLGDTAMYLCATSRGGGDTDTQYFGPGTRLTVL.

The chain uses TRBV30 and TRBJ2-3; 10 positions match TRBD1. CDR1 is GTSNPN, CDR2 SVGIG, per germline (reference sequence). V gave up 0 bases and J gave up 4 bases; unmatched junction bases: 7. The CDR3 has 16 residues. The CDR3 protein is CAWSVIPTGGSDTQYF. CDR3 in DNA: TGTGCCTGGAGTGTAATCCCGACAGGGGGCTCAGATACGCAGTATTTT.

V gene TRBV18 combines with J gene TRBJ2-7; no reliable D call. From germline, CDR1 is KGHSH and CDR2 LQKENI. The V gene lost 2 bases and the J gene lost 2 bases, with 4 bases spanning the gap. CDR3 size: 12 residues. The CDR3: CASSPEAYEQYF. CDR3 DNA sequence: TGTGCCAGCTCACCAGAGGCCTACGAGCAGTACTTC.

The chain links TRBV3-1 (or the pseudogene TRBV3-2) to TRBJ2-3, with 7 bases lining up with TRBD2. This CDR3 comprises 15 residues. Germline trimming cut 0 bases from V and 4 bases from J; bases unmatched to any gene: 4. Looked up from germline, CDR1 is LGHDT and CDR2 is YNNKEL (reference sequence). CDR3 residues: CASSQEAGAPDTQYF. The CDR3 nucleotides are TGTGCCAGCAGCCAAGAGGCGGGAGCCCCAGATACGCAGTATTTT.

The V and J genes are TRBV27 and TRBJ1-2; TRBD1 is a possible D gene (5 bases). V gave up 4 bases and J gave up 0 bases, with 15 bases separating them. The CDR3 is made up of 16 amino acids. Germline V gene lookup returns CDR1 MNHEY and CDR2 SMNVEV (reference sequence). As DNA, the CDR3 is TGTGCCAGCAGTTCCTTCCAGGGCTCAGCTAACTATGGCTACACCTTC. Translating gives CASSSFQGSANYGYTF.

This clone was observed at least ten times. This chain uses TRBV5-1 with TRBJ1-6, with 9 bases identical to TRBD1. CDR1 and CDR2 from the germline V gene are SGHRS and YFSETQ. CDR3 length: 16 amino acids. J gave up 7 bases and V 3 bases, and 8 bases lay outside the gene matches. In DNA form, the CDR3 reads TGCGCCAGCAGCTCAACCTCGGACAGGGGAAATTCACCCCTCCACTTT. This sequence encodes CASSSTSDRGNSPLHF.

This chain links TRBV9 with TRBJ2-2, with D tentatively TRBD2 (6 bases). This CDR3 region has 15 residues. Germline V CDR1 and CDR2: SGDLS, YYNGEE. Between the trimmed V and J ends, which lost 3 bases and 2 bases, there was a span of 11 bases. CDR3 sequence reads: CASSGHGGNTGELFF. Here the CDR3 DNA reads TGTGCCAGCAGCGGCCACGGGGGAAACACCGGGGAGCTGTTTTTT.

V gene TRBV19 combines with J gene TRBJ2-1, with D maybe TRBD2 (6 bases). The CDR3 runs to 12 residues. From germline, CDR1 is LNHDA and CDR2 SQIVND (reference sequence). Trimming took 6 bases from V and 10 from J, leaving 13 bases between them. The CDR3 sequence is CASSQGGLEQFF. CDR3 nucleotide sequence: TGTGCCAGTAGCCAGGGAGGATTGGAGCAGTTCTTC.

This chain connects TRBV6-2 or TRBV6-3 to TRBJ2-7, with 7 bases identical to TRBD1. This CDR3 region has 14 residues. Trimming cost V 0 bases and J 3 bases; bases outside gene matches: 2. Germline CDR1 is MNHEY and CDR2 is SVGEGT. Here the CDR3 DNA reads TGTGCCAGCAGTTACTCGAGGGACAGCTACGAGCAGTACTTC. As protein: CASSYSRDSYEQYF.

The J gene is TRBJ1-1, the V gene TRBV30; D is possibly TRBD1 (5 bases). The germline V and J ends were trimmed by 0 bases and 7 bases, with 12 bases remaining between them. Germline CDR1 is GTSNPN and CDR2 is SVGIG (reference sequence). This CDR3 contains 13 residues. Here the CDR3 reads CAWSVLAGDEAFF. The CDR3 nucleotides are TGTGCCTGGAGTGTACTCGCGGGGGATGAAGCTTTCTTT.

This clone was seen a single time. The V call is TRBV28, the J call TRBJ2-2; no firm D call. The CDR3 loop spans 16 amino acids. CDR1 is MDHEN, CDR2 SYDVKM, per germline. V shed 6 bases and J shed 4 bases, with 18 bases lying between them. The CDR3 bases are TGTGCCAGCAGACAAACTGGTCAGGCCCCCACCGGGGAGCTGTTTTTT. Its translation: CASRQTGQAPTGELFF.

The chain joins TRBV11-3 to TRBJ2-2; 7 bases are shared with TRBD1. The CDR3 is 14 amino acids. Trimming at V came to 5 bases and at J to 5 bases, leaving 5 bases not matched to a gene. Looked up from germline, CDR1 is SGHNT and CDR2 is YENEEA. CDR3 sequence: CASSAQQGTGELFF. The DNA for the CDR3 is TGTGCCAGCAGCGCTCAACAGGGGACCGGGGAGCTGTTTTTT.

In regard to this clone: One junction end does not reproduce the germline sequence, and a read error may be involved. CDR3 protein: CGSSPSGLTDTQYF. In nucleotides, the CDR3 is TGTGGCAGCAGCCCATCGGGACTTACAGATACGCAGTATTTT. The chain combines TRBV7-9 with TRBJ2-3; TRBD2 is a possible D gene (6 bases). The CDR3 runs to 14 residues. CDR1 is SEHNR and CDR2 is FQNEAQ in the germline V gene (reference sequence).

This sequence joins TRBV29-1 and TRBJ1-2; 9 bases map to TRBD1. The CDR3 totals 12 residues. Germline V gene lookup returns CDR1 SQVTM and CDR2 ANQGSEA. The V gene end was trimmed by 3 bases and the J gene end by 8 bases; junction bases not matched to a gene: 4. Here the CDR3 reads CSVDRDRAGYTF. Here the CDR3 DNA reads TGCAGCGTTGACAGGGACAGGGCGGGCTACACCTTC.

The V call is TRBV19, the J call TRBJ1-2; D gene ambiguous. Looked up from germline, CDR1 is LNHDA and CDR2 is SQIVND (reference sequence). The CDR3 covers 13 residues. The V gene lost 3 bases and the J gene lost 6 bases, with 11 bases spanning the gap. CDR3 bases: TGTGCCAGTAGTATGGGGAGGGCGGATGGCTACACCTTC. Its protein is CASSMGRADGYTF.

The V gene is TRBV10-1, the J gene TRBJ2-1, with TRBD2 matching over 11 bases. The ends lost 11 bases at V and 7 bases at J; junction bases unmatched: 10. The CDR3 consists of 14 residues. Germline assignment: CDR1 WNHNN and CDR2 SYGVQD (reference sequence). The CDR3 DNA reads as TGCGCCTTACCACCGGGACTAGCGGTGAATGAGCAGTTCTTC. Translation gives CALPPGLAVNEQFF.

This clone was counted a few times. The rearrangement joins TRBV5-1 to TRBJ2-7; 11 bases align to TRBD1. The CDR3 spans 15 residues. The trim removed 4 bases at V and 5 bases at J, leaving 8 bases unmatched. Germline CDR1 reads SGHRS; CDR2 reads YFSETQ. This CDR3 is CASSNRDRGSNEQYF. In nucleotides, the CDR3 is TGCGCCAGCAGCAACCGGGACAGGGGGTCCAACGAGCAGTACTTC.

This clone turned up a few times. The chain uses TRBV24-1 and TRBJ1-1; tentatively, D is TRBD1 (6 bases). The CDR3 length is 13 residues. Trimming stripped 9 bases from V and 0 bases from J, with 10 bases between. Germline lookup yields CDR1 KGHDR and CDR2 SFDVKD. CDR3 residues: CATQGHMNTEAFF. Here the CDR3 DNA reads TGTGCCACCCAGGGACATATGAACACTGAAGCTTTCTTT.